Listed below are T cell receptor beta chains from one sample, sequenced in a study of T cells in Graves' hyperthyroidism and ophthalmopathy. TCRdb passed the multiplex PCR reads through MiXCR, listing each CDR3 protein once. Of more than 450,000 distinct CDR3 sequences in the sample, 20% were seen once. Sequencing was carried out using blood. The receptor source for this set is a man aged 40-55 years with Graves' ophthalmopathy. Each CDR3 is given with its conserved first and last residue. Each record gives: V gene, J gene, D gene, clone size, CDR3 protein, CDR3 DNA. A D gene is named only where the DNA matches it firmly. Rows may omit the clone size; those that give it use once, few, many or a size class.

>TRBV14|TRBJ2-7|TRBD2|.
CASSPLGGEKSYEQYF
TGTGCCAGCAGCCCGCTGGGGGGGGAGAAATCCTACGAGCAGTACTTC
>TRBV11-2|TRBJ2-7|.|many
CASSPISRRSSYEQYF
TGTGCCAGCAGCCCCATATCAAGGCGCAGCTCCTACGAGCAGTACTTC
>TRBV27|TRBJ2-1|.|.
CASIPNWGWDEQFF
TGTGCCAGCATCCCAAACTGGGGGTGGGATGAGCAGTTCTTC
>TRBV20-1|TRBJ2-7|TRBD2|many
CSARGLAGFYEQYF
TGCAGTGCTAGAGGTCTAGCGGGGTTCTACGAGCAGTACTTC
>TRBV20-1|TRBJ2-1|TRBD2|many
CSGREENYNEQFF
TGCAGTGGGCGGGAGGAAAACTACAATGAGCAGTTCTTC
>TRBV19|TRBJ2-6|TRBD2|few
CASSFVGLGNVLTF
TGTGCCAGTAGTTTTGTGGGACTAGGCAACGTCCTGACTTTC
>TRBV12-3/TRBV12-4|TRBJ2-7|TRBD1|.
CASTLMTGVDEQYF
TGTGCCAGCACCCTAATGACAGGGGTGGACGAGCAGTACTTC
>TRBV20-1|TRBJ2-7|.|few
CSAVAGHPAEQYF
TGCAGTGCTGTCGCGGGACATCCCGCCGAGCAGTACTTC
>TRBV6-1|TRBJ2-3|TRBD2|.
CASSERTSGVASTDTQYF
TGTGCCAGCAGTGAACGTACTAGCGGGGTTGCTAGCACAGATACGCAGTATTTT
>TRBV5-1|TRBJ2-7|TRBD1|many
CASSLGQGKGEQYF
TGCGCCAGCAGCTTGGGACAGGGCAAGGGCGAGCAGTACTTC
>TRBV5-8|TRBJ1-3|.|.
CASSWPGLRRGNTIYF
TGTGCCAGCAGCTGGCCGGGACTCAGGAGGGGAAACACCATATATTTT
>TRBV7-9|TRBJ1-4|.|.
CASSLGSSEKLFF
TGTGCCAGCAGCTTAGGGAGCAGTGAAAAACTGTTTTTT
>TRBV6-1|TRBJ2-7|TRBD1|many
CASRSSPGQGSHEQYF
TGTGCCAGCAGATCATCTCCGGGACAGGGGTCCCACGAGCAGTACTTC
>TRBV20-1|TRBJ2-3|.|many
CSARDSLTDTQYF
TGCAGTGCTAGGGACTCGTTAACAGATACGCAGTATTTT
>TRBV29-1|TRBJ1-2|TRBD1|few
CSVEGQGNYGYTF
TGCAGCGTTGAAGGACAGGGGAACTATGGCTACACCTTC
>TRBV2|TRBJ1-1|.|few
CAGWREGTEAFF
TGTGCCGGTTGGAGGGAAGGAACTGAAGCTTTCTTT
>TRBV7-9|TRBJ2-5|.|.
CALRGAQETQYF
TGTGCCCTCCGGGGGGCCCAAGAGACCCAGTACTTC
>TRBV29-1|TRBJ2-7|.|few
CSVKVQTDYEQYF
TGCAGCGTGAAAGTCCAGACCGACTACGAGCAGTACTTC
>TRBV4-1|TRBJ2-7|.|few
CASSPNSGKGYEQYF
TGCGCCAGCAGCCCCAACTCGGGAAAGGGCTACGAGCAGTACTTC
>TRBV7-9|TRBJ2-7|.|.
CASRPGVFSLDEQYF
TGTGCCAGCAGGCCAGGGGTATTTTCTTTAGACGAGCAGTACTTC
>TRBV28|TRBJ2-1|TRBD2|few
CASRLTSGRDNEQFF
TGTGCCAGCAGGTTGACTAGCGGGAGGGATAATGAGCAGTTCTTC
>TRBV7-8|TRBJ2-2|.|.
CASSMKTGELFF
TGTGCCAGCAGCATGAAGACCGGGGAGCTGTTTTTT
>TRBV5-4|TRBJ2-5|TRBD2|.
CASSYGLAGSETQYF
TGTGCCAGCAGCTACGGACTAGCGGGATCAGAGACCCAGTACTTC
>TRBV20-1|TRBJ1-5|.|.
CSARDPIGNQPQHF
TGCAGTGCTAGAGATCCTATTGGCAATCAGCCCCAGCATTTT
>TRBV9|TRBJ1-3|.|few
CASSVEGNSGNTIYF
TGTGCCAGCAGCGTAGAAGGAAACTCTGGAAACACCATATATTTT
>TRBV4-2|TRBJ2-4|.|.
CASSQDRAGQNIQYF
TGTGCCAGCAGCCAAGATCGTGCGGGACAGAACATTCAGTACTTC